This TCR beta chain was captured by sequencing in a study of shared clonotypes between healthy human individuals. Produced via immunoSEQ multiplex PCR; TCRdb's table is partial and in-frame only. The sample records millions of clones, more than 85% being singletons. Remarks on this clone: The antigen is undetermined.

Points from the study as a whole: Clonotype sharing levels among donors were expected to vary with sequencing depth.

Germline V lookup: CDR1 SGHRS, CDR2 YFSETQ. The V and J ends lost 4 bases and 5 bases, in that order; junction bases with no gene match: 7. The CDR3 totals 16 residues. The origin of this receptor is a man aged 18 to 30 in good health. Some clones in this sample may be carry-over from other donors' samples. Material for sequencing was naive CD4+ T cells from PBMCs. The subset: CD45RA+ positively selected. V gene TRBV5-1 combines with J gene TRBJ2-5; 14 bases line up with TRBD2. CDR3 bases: TGCGCCAGCAGCACGGGGACTAGCGGGAGTGGTGAGACCCAGTACTTC. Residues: CASSTGTSGSGETQYF.